This TCR beta chain was documented in a study of CD8 T cells in ankylosing spondylitis. This clonotype was recorded a few times. Its antigen is undetermined. This CDR3 spans 15 amino acids. Germline CDR1 is LGHNA and CDR2 is YSLEER. V lost 4 bases, J lost 2 bases, and 13 bases lay in between. Whole-study findings and limits: Made up of under ten highly homologous variants, a TCR beta motif appeared characteristic of ankylosing spondylitis blood.

In making TCR beta libraries, quantitative 5'-RACE with molecular barcodes was used. TCRdb reanalysed the 5' RACE reads using MiXCR and keeps one entry per CDR3 protein. The table has 700,000 to 1,000,000 distinct CDR3 sequences, 12% seen once. The sample was blood, either unsorted or a sorted T cell fraction (not recorded which). This chain uses TRBV4-3 with TRBJ2-3; D may be TRBD1 or TRBD2 (6 bases each). The TCR comes from a male donor with ankylosing spondylitis. The CDR3 DNA reads TGCGCCAGCAGCCCCCGGGGGCCGACCACAGATACGCAGTATTTT. Residues: CASSPRGPTTDTQYF.